A selection of T cell receptor beta chains follows, all from one sample in a study of T cell responses to AZD1222 COVID-19 vaccine. Measured with immunoSEQ multiplex PCR; TCRdb has only the in-frame clones, and not every one. The table shows 200,000 or so clones, with approximately 94% occurring only once. Sequenced material: peripheral blood, taken on day 0 of AZD1222 vaccination. These receptor sequences come from an adult in good health. The CDR3 runs from the conserved cysteine through the conserved F or W. A D gene is named only where the DNA matches it firmly. For some rows the clone size is stated as once, few or many, or as a class when expanded; others skip it.

clone_size,v_call,d_call,j_call,cdr3_aa,cdr3_nt
.,TRBV6-5,TRBD2,TRBJ2-1,CASSHGRLAYDEQFF,TGTGCCAGCAGTCACGGCCGACTAGCGTACGATGAGCAGTTCTTC
.,TRBV7-3,TRBD1,TRBJ1-1,CASSSYLNTGAQTLLNTEAFF,TGTGCCAGCAGCTCGTACCTGAACACAGGGGCCCAAACCTTACTGAACACTGAAGCTTTCTTT
.,TRBV9,.,TRBJ1-1,CASSPPQGKTEAFF,TGTGCCAGCAGCCCCCCACAGGGTAAGACTGAAGCTTTCTTT
once,TRBV28,.,TRBJ2-6,CASSLGGANVLTF,TGTGCCAGCAGTTTAGGGGGGGCCAACGTCCTGACTTTC
.,TRBV30,.,TRBJ2-7,CAWSGTARSSYEQYF,TGTGCCTGGAGCGGGACTGCTAGGAGCTCCTACGAGCAGTACTTC
few,TRBV10-3,TRBD2,TRBJ2-7,CAIRQTSGRAYEQYF,TGTGCCATCAGGCAGACTAGCGGGAGGGCGTACGAGCAGTACTTC
.,TRBV5-5,.,TRBJ2-5,CASSSRGETQYF,TGTGCCAGCAGCTCCCGCGGGGAGACCCAGTACTTC
once,TRBV29-1,.,TRBJ2-7,CSVERTGYEQYF,TGCAGCGTTGAGAGGACTGGCTACGAGCAGTACTTC
.,TRBV6-6,.,TRBJ1-5,CASSYWGRSNQPQHF,TGTGCCAGCAGTTACTGGGGTCGCAGCAATCAGCCCCAGCATTTT
.,TRBV11-3,TRBD1,TRBJ2-3,CASSLNVGGVSDTQYF,TGTGCCAGCAGCTTAAATGTAGGGGGCGTCTCAGATACGCAGTATTTT
.,TRBV24-1,TRBD2,TRBJ2-2,CATSDAEREIPGELFF,TGTGCCACCAGTGACGCGGAGCGGGAGATACCCGGGGAGCTGTTTTTT
.,TRBV5-1,.,TRBJ1-5,CASRAGPGQPQHF,TGCGCCAGCAGAGCAGGGCCCGGTCAGCCCCAGCATTTT
.,TRBV7-2,.,TRBJ1-2,CASSPAGVGYTF,TGTGCCAGCAGCCCCGCTGGGGTTGGCTACACCTTC
.,TRBV7-9,.,TRBJ1-5,CASSLGTGPNQPQHF,TGTGCCAGCAGCTTAGGTACAGGCCCCAATCAGCCCCAGCATTTT
.,TRBV7-6,.,TRBJ1-5,CASSLGQTNQPQHF,TGTGCCAGCAGCTTAGGGCAGACCAATCAGCCCCAGCATTTT
.,TRBV10-3,.,TRBJ1-2,CAISESNSYGYTF,TGTGCCATCAGTGAAAGTAACTCCTATGGCTACACCTTC
.,TRBV3-1/TRBV3-2,.,TRBJ1-1,CASSPQPDTEAFF,TGTGCCAGCAGCCCTCAGCCAGACACTGAAGCTTTCTTT
.,TRBV7-9,.,TRBJ2-2,CASSLVPGELFF,TGTGCCAGCAGCTTAGTCCCCGGGGAGCTGTTTTTT
few,TRBV7-9,TRBD2,TRBJ2-3,CASSSGLAGEPSTDTQYF,TGTGCCAGCAGCTCGGGACTAGCGGGAGAGCCGAGCACAGATACGCAGTATTTT
.,TRBV9,.,TRBJ2-1,CASRAFGPQEINEQFF,TGTGCCAGCAGAGCCTTCGGTCCACAGGAGATCAATGAGCAGTTCTTC
.,TRBV28,.,TRBJ1-5,CASSPGFGGQNQPQHF,TGTGCCAGCAGTCCCGGTTTCGGTGGCCAGAATCAGCCCCAGCATTTT
.,TRBV24-1,.,TRBJ1-3,CATSDNREGNTIYF,TGTGCCACCAGTGATAACAGGGAGGGAAACACCATATATTTT
.,TRBV4-1,.,TRBJ1-5,CASSSGVGGNQPQHF,TGCGCCAGCAGCAGCGGGGTGGGTGGAAATCAGCCCCAGCATTTT
.,TRBV19,TRBD1,TRBJ1-2,CASTGTGNGYTF,TGTGCCAGTACCGGGACAGGGAACGGCTACACCTTC
.,TRBV4-1,.,TRBJ2-7,CASSQGGREQYF,TGCGCCAGCAGCCAAGGGGGACGCGAGCAGTACTTC
.,TRBV6-1,TRBD1,TRBJ1-4,CASSYTGGEKLFF,TGTGCCAGCAGTTATACAGGGGGAGAAAAACTGTTTTTT
.,TRBV3-1/TRBV3-2,.,TRBJ2-1,CASSHVGVDEQFF,TGTGCCAGCAGCCACGTAGGGGTCGATGAGCAGTTCTTC
.,TRBV6-5,.,TRBJ1-1,CASSYLDLGGGEAFF,TGTGCCAGCAGTTACCTCGACCTTGGGGGCGGTGAAGCTTTCTTT
.,TRBV18,TRBD1,TRBJ1-1,CASSQILQGVGTEAFF,TGTGCCAGCTCACAAATTCTACAGGGGGTTGGCACTGAAGCTTTCTTT
.,TRBV5-1,.,TRBJ2-2,CASSPGLIPANTGELFF,TGCGCCAGCAGCCCGGGACTTATCCCCGCAAACACCGGGGAGCTGTTTTTT
.,TRBV5-1,.,TRBJ2-2,CASSLIVDDSSGELFF,TGCGCCAGCAGCTTGATTGTCGACGACTCATCCGGGGAGCTGTTTTTT
few,TRBV30,.,TRBJ1-4,CAWGRTVNEKLFF,TGTGCCTGGGGAAGGACAGTAAATGAAAAACTGTTTTTT
.,TRBV5-1,TRBD2,TRBJ2-1,CASSPAPSGRAGDEQFF,TGCGCCAGCAGCCCGGCCCCTAGCGGGAGGGCTGGGGATGAGCAGTTCTTC
.,TRBV7-2,TRBD1,TRBJ2-1,CASRGQGLPQNEQFF,TGTGCCAGCAGGGGACAGGGCTTACCCCAAAATGAGCAGTTCTTC
.,TRBV4-1,TRBD1,TRBJ1-2,CASSGRDREGDYGYTF,TGCGCCAGCAGCGGAAGGGACAGGGAAGGCGACTATGGCTACACCTTC
once,TRBV4-3,TRBD1,TRBJ2-3,CASSPSTGSTDTQYF,TGCGCCAGCAGCCCTTCGACAGGGAGCACAGATACGCAGTATTTT
.,TRBV6-2/TRBV6-3,.,TRBJ1-5,CASSSFLEIATNQPQHF,TGTGCCAGCAGTTCCTTCCTCGAAATCGCGACTAATCAGCCCCAGCATTTT
.,TRBV28,TRBD2,TRBJ2-3,CASSLGTSGRAFTDTQYF,TGTGCCAGCAGTCTAGGGACTAGCGGGAGGGCCTTCACAGATACGCAGTATTTT
.,TRBV5-5,.,TRBJ2-7,CASSPIDTRSSYEQYF,TGTGCCAGCAGCCCGATTGATACAAGGAGCTCCTACGAGCAGTACTTC